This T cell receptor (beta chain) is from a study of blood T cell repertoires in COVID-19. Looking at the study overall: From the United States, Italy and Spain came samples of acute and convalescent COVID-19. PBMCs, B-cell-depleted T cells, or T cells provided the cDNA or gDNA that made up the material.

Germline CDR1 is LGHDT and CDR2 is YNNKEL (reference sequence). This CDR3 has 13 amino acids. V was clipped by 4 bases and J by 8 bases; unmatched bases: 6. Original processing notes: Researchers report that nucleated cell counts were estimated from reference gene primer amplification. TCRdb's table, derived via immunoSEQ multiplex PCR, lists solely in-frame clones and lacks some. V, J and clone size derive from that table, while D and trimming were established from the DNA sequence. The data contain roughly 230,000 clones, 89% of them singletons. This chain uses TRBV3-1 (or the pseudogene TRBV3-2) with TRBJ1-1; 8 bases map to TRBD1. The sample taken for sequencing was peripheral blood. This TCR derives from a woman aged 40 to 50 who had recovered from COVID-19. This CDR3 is CASSLRQGMEAFF. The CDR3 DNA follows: TGTGCCAGCAGCCTACGACAGGGGATGGAAGCTTTCTTT.